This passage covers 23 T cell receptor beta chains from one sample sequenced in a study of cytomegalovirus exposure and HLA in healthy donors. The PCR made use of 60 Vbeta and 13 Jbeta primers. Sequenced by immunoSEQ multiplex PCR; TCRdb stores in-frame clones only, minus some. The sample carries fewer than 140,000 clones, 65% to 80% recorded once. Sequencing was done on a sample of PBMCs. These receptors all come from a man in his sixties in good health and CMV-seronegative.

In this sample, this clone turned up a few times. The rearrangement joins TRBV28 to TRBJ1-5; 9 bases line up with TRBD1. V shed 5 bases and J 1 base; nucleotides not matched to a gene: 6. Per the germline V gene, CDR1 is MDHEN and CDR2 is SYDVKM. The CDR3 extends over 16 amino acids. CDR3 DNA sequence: TGTGCCAGCAGTAAATCACAGGGGGCGAGCAATCAGCCCCAGCATTTT. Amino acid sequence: CASSKSQGASNQPQHF.

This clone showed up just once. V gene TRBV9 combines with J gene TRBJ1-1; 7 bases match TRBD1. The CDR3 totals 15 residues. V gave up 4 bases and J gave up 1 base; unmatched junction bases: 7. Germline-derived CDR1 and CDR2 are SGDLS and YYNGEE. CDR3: CASSSQGLANTEAFF. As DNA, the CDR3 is TGTGCCAGCAGCTCACAGGGGTTGGCGAACACTGAAGCTTTCTTT.

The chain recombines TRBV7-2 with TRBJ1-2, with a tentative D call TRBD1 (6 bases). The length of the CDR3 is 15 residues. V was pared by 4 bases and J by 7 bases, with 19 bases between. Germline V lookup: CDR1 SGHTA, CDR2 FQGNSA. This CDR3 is CASSSEPDSISGYTF. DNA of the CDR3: TGTGCCAGCAGCTCCGAGCCGGACAGCATCTCTGGCTACACCTTC.

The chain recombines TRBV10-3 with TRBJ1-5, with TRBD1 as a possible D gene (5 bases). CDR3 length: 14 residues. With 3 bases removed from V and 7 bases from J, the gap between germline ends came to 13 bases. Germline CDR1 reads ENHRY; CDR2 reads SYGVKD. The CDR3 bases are TGTGCCATCAGTGAAGGGGTACAAGGCCAGCCCCAGCATTTT. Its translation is CAISEGVQGQPQHF.

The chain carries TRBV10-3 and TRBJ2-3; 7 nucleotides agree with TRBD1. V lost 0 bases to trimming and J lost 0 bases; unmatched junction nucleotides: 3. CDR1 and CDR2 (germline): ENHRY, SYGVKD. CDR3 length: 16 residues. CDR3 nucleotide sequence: TGTGCCATCAGTGAGTCCGGGACAGCTAGCACAGATACGCAGTATTTT. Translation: CAISESGTASTDTQYF.

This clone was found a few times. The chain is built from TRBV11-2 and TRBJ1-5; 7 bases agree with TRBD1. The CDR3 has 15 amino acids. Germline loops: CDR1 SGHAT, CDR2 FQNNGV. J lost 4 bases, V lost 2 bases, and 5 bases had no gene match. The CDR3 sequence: CASSLQTGPNQPQHF. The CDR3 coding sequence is TGTGCCAGCAGCTTACAGACAGGGCCAAATCAGCCCCAGCATTTT.

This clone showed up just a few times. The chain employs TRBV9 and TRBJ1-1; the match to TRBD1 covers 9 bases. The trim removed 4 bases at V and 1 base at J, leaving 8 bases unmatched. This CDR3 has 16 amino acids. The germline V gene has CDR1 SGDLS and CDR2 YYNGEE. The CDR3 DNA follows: TGTGCCAGCAGCCCCCGATACAGGGGGCCGAACACTGAAGCTTTCTTT. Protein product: CASSPRYRGPNTEAFF. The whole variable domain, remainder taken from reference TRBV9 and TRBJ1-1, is DSGVTQTPKHLITATGQRVTLRCSPRSGDLSVYWYQQSLDQGLQFLIQYYNGEERAKGNILERFSAQQFPDLHSELNLSSLELGDSALYFCASSPRYRGPNTEAFFGQGTRLTVV.

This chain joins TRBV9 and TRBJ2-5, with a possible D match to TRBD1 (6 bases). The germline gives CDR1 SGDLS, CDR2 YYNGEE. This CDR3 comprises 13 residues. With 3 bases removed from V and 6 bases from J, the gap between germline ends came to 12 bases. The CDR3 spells CASSAQGSKTQYF. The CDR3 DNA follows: TGTGCCAGCAGCGCACAGGGATCCAAGACCCAGTACTTC.

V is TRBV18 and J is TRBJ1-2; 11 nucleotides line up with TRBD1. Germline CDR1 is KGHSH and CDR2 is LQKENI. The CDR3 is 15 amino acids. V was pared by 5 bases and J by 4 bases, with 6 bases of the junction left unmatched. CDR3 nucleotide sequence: TGTGCCAGCTCATCTCCGGGACAGGGGGTCTATGGCTACACCTTC. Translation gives CASSSPGQGVYGYTF.

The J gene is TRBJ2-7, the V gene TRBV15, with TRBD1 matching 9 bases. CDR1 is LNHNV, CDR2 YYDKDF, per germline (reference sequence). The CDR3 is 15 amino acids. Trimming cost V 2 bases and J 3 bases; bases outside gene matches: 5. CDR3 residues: CATSRSGTGFYEQYV. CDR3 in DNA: TGTGCCACCAGCAGATCCGGGACAGGGTTCTACGAGCAGTACGTC.

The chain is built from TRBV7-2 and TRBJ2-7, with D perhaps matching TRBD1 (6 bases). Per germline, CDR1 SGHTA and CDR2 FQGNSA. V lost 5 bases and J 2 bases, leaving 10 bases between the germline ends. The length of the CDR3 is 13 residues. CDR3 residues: CASSRQAPYEQYF. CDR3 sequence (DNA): TGTGCCAGCAGCCGACAGGCCCCCTACGAGCAGTACTTC. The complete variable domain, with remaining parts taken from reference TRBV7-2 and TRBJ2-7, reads GAGVSQSPSNKVTEKGKDVELRCDPISGHTALYWYRQSLGQGLEFLIYFQGNSAPDKSGLPSDRFSAERTGGSVSTLTIQRTQQEDSAVYLCASSRQAPYEQYFGPGTRLTVT.

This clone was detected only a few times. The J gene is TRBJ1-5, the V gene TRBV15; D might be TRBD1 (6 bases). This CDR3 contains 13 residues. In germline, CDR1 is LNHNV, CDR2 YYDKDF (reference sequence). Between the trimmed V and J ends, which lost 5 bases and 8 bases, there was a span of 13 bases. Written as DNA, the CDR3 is TGTGCCACCAGCCAGGGGCCCTTGGAGCCCCAGCATTTT. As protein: CATSQGPLEPQHF.

As DNA, the CDR3 is TGTGCCAGCAGCTTAGACAGGAACCGTGGCTACACCTTC. Its translation is CASSLDRNRGYTF. This chain joins TRBV11-2 and TRBJ1-2; D ambiguous. Trimming shortened V by 0 bases and J by 7 bases, and 9 bases separated the two germline ends. This CDR3 is built from 13 residues. Looked up from germline, CDR1 is SGHAT and CDR2 is FQNNGV. Using reference TRBV11-2 and TRBJ1-2 for the parts outside the CDR3, the full variable domain is EAGVAQSPRYKIIEKRQSVAFWCNPISGHATLYWYQQILGQGPKLLIQFQNNGVVDDSQLPKDRFSAERLKGVDSTLKIQPAKLEDSAVYLCASSLDRNRGYTFGSGTRLTVV.

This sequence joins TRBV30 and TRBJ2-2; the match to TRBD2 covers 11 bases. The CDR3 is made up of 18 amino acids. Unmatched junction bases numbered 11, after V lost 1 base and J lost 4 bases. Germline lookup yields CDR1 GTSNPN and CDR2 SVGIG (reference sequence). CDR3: CAWSDPTSGGCITGELFF. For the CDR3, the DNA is TGTGCCTGGAGTGACCCCACTAGCGGGGGTTGTATCACCGGGGAGCTGTTTTTT.

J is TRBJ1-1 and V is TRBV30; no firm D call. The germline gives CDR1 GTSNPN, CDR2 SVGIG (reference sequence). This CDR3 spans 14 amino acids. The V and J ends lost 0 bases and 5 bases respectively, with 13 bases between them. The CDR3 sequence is CAWSVLPLRTEAFF. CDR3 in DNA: TGTGCCTGGAGTGTACTTCCGCTACGGACTGAAGCTTTCTTT. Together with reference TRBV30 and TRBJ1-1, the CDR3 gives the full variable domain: SQTIHQWPATLVQPVGSPLSLECTVEGTSNPNLYWYRQAAGRGLQLLFYSVGIGQISSEVPQNLSASRPQDRQFILSSKKLLLSDSGFYLCAWSVLPLRTEAFFGQGTRLTVV.

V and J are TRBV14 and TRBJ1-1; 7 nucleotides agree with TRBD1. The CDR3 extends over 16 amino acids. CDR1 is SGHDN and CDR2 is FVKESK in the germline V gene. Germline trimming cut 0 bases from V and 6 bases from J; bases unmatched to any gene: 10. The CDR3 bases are TGTGCCAGCAGCCAAGATCCTTTTTTTCAGGGGGCTGAAGCTTTCTTT. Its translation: CASSQDPFFQGAEAFF. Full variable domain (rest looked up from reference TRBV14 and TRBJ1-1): EAGVTQFPSHSVIEKGQTVTLRCDPISGHDNLYWYRRVMGKEIKFLLHFVKESKQDESGMPNNRFLAERTGGTYSTLKVQPAELEDSGVYFCASSQDPFFQGAEAFFGQGTRLTVV.

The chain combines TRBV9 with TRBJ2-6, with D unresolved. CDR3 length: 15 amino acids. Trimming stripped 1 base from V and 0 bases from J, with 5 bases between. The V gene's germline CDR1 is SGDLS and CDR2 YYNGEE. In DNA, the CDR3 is TGTGCCAGCAGCGTACGGGTCTCTGGGGCCAACGTCCTGACTTTC. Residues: CASSVRVSGANVLTF.

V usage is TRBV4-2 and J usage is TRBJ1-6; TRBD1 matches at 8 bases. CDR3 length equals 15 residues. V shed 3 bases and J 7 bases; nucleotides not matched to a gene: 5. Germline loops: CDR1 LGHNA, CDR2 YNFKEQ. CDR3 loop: CASSQDRVKNSPLHF. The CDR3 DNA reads TGTGCCAGCAGCCAGGACAGGGTGAAGAATTCACCCCTCCACTTT.

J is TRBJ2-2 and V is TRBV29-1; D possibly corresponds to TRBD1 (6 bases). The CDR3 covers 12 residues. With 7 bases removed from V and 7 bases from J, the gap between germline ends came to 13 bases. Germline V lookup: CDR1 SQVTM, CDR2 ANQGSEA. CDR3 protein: CSGQGLGGELFF. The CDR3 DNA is TGCAGCGGCCAGGGGCTCGGCGGGGAGCTGTTTTTT.

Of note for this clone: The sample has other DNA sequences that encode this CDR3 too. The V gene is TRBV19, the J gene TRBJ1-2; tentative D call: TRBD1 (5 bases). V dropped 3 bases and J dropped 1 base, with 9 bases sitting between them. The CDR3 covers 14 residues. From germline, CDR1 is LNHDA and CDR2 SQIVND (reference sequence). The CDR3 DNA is TGTGCCAGTAGTATCCAGCAGGGTAACTATGGCTACACCTTC. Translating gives CASSIQQGNYGYTF.

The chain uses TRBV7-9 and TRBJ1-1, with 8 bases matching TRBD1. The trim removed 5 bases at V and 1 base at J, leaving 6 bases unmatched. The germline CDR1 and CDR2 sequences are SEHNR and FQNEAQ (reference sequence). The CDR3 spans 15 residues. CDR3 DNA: TGTGCCAGCAGCAGACGAGACAGGGGGAACACTGAAGCTTTCTTT. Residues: CASSRRDRGNTEAFF. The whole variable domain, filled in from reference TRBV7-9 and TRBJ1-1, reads DTGVSQNPRHKITKRGQNVTFRCDPISEHNRLYWYRQTLGQGPEFLTYFQNEAQLEKSRLLSDRFSAERPKGSFSTLEIQRTEQGDSAMYLCASSRRDRGNTEAFFGQGTRLTVV.

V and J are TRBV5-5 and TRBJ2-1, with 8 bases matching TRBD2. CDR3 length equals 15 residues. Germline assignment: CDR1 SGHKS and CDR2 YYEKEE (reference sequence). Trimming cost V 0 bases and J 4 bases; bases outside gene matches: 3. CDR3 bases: TGTGCCAGCAGCTTGGGACGGGGGGGATACAATGAGCAGTTCTTC. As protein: CASSLGRGGYNEQFF.

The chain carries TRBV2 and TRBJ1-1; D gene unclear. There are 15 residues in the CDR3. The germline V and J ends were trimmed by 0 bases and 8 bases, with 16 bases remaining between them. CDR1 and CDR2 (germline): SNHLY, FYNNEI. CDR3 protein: CASSEALLVGKEAFF. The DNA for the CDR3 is TGTGCCAGCAGTGAAGCGCTTCTTGTGGGCAAAGAAGCTTTCTTT. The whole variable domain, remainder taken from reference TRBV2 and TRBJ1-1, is EPEVTQTPSHQVTQMGQEVILRCVPISNHLYFYWYRQILGQKVEFLVSFYNNEISEKSEIFDDQFSVERPDGSNFTLKIRSTKLEDSAMYFCASSEALLVGKEAFFGQGTRLTVV.